The 18 T cell receptor beta chains below all came from one sample that was sequenced in a study of beta chain features in type 1 diabetes. The sequenced template was cDNA made from the entire isolated RNA. Sequencing was performed with immunoSEQ multiplex PCR; in TCRdb, only in-frame clones are kept and a portion is missing. This sample has almost 250,000 clones, with 14% found just once. The sequenced sample was naive CD4+ T cells from blood. Receptors were obtained from a woman aged 40 to 49 in good health.

This clone occurred a few times. The chain has TRBV5-1 and TRBJ1-2; TRBD1 aligns across 8 bases. CDR3 length equals 13 residues. The junction had 5 bases not matched to a gene; V was cut back by 5 bases and J by 5 bases. Germline CDR1 and CDR2: SGHRS and YFSETQ. The CDR3 sequence: CASSPGQAYGYTF. The CDR3 DNA reads TGCGCCAGCAGTCCGGGACAGGCATATGGCTACACCTTC.

This chain links TRBV20-1 with TRBJ2-5, with D possibly being TRBD1 (5 bases). Germline assignment: CDR1 DFQATT and CDR2 SNEGSKA (reference sequence). The V gene lost 6 bases and the J gene lost 5 bases, with 10 bases spanning the gap. CDR3 length: 11 residues. The CDR3: CSAKGPETQYF. As DNA, the CDR3 is TGCAGTGCAAAGGGGCCGGAGACCCAGTACTTC.

The V gene is TRBV18, the J gene TRBJ2-1, with 11 bases that match TRBD2. Germline V gene sequence: CDR1 KGHSH, CDR2 LQKENI. This CDR3 has 18 amino acids. Germline trimming cut 3 bases from V and 7 bases from J; bases unmatched to any gene: 14. The CDR3 region has the DNA TGTGCCAGCTCACCGGTAGCGGGGGGGATCGGGAACCCTAATGAGCAGTTCTTC. Its protein product is CASSPVAGGIGNPNEQFF.

The chain joins TRBV11-3 to TRBJ2-1; possibly TRBD2 for D (7 bases). CDR1 and CDR2 from the germline V gene are SGHNT and YENEEA. V was cut by 1 base and J by 8 bases, with 9 bases left in between. The CDR3 extends over 13 amino acids. CDR3 bases: TGTGCCAGCAGCTTAGCGGGGGGCTATGAGCAGTTCTTC. Translated, it gives CASSLAGGYEQFF.

This clone was observed a handful of times. The chain links TRBV7-2 to TRBJ2-5, with TRBD1 as a possible D gene (5 bases). The CDR3 contains 15 residues. Between the trimmed V and J ends, which lost 5 bases and 5 bases, there was a span of 18 bases. Germline-derived CDR1 and CDR2 are SGHTA and FQGNSA. CDR3 nucleotide sequence: TGTGCCAGCAGCGGATCGACAGCGAAAAGTGAGACCCAGTACTTC. As protein: CASSGSTAKSETQYF.

The chain has TRBV5-4 and TRBJ2-5; D is uncertain. Trimming pared 4 bases from V and 5 bases from J, leaving 12 bases between. The CDR3 is 13 residues long. In germline, CDR1 is SGHNT, CDR2 YYREEE (reference sequence). In DNA form, the CDR3 reads TGTGCCAGCAGCCCCCACGTCCAGGAGACCCAGTACTTC. Its translation is CASSPHVQETQYF.

The table lists this clone with a few counts. This chain joins TRBV7-9 and TRBJ1-4, with 7 nucleotides matching TRBD1. The germline V gene has CDR1 SEHNR and CDR2 FQNEAQ (reference sequence). With V trimmed by 0 bases and J by 5 bases, 6 bases remained unmatched. The CDR3 has 16 residues. CDR3 region: CASSLARQGLNEKLFF. Written as DNA, the CDR3 is TGTGCCAGCAGCTTAGCAAGACAGGGTTTAAATGAAAAACTGTTTTTT.

This chain joins TRBV18 and TRBJ1-1; D not resolved. The CDR3 consists of 15 residues. Trimming left V 0 bases short and J 3 bases short, with 11 bases between. Germline-derived CDR1 and CDR2 are KGHSH and LQKENI. The chain's CDR3 is CASSPPGKSDTEAFF. CDR3 in DNA: TGTGCCAGCTCACCACCCGGGAAGTCGGACACTGAAGCTTTCTTT. The variable domain in full, completed from reference TRBV18 and TRBJ1-1, reads NAGVMQNPRHLVRRRGQEARLRCSPMKGHSHVYWYRQLPEEGLKFMVYLQKENIIDESGMPKERFSAEFPKEGPSILRIQQVVRGDSAAYFCASSPPGKSDTEAFFGQGTRLTVV.

V is TRBV6-5 and J is TRBJ1-5; possible D gene TRBD1, 5 bases. The CDR3 sequence is 15 residues long. The V gene's germline CDR1 is MNHEY and CDR2 SVGAGI. Trimming left V 6 bases short and J 5 bases short, with 17 bases between. In DNA form, the CDR3 reads TGTGCCAGCAGGCCCGGGGGGGGAGGGGATCAGCCCCAGCATTTT. Its protein is CASRPGGGGDQPQHF.

This clone was picked up a small number of times. In DNA form, the CDR3 reads TGCGCCAGCAGCTTGGCTGACAGCTCTGGAAACACCATATATTTT. It codes for CASSLADSSGNTIYF. The chain joins TRBV5-1 to TRBJ1-3; TRBD1 is a possible D gene (5 bases). The CDR3 sequence is 15 residues long. Germline loops: CDR1 SGHRS, CDR2 YFSETQ. The V end was cut by 0 bases, the J end by 0 bases, with 7 bases between.

This chain links TRBV7-9 with TRBJ2-7, with 15 bases matching TRBD2. V shed 5 bases and J 6 bases; nucleotides not matched to a gene: 8. The CDR3 covers 16 residues. In germline, CDR1 is SEHNR, CDR2 FQNEAQ (reference sequence). The CDR3 bases are TGTGCCAGCAGCCTACGGACTAGCGGGGGGGCTCTCGAGCAGTACTTC. Translated: CASSLRTSGGALEQYF.

This clone was found a few times. The chain uses TRBV29-1 and TRBJ2-7, with D perhaps matching TRBD2 (6 bases). V was clipped by 4 bases and J by 2 bases, with 12 bases between them. The CDR3 is 13 residues long. The germline gives CDR1 SQVTM, CDR2 ANQGSEA. As DNA, the CDR3 is TGCAGCGTTGGGGGGGTTCTTACCTACGAGCAGTACTTC. Translating gives CSVGGVLTYEQYF.

V gene TRBV6-5 combines with J gene TRBJ2-3, with D possibly being TRBD1 (6 bases). Germline CDR1 reads MNHEY; CDR2 reads SVGAGI. This CDR3 comprises 13 residues. Deletions cut 4 bases from V and 4 bases from J, with 9 bases between. DNA for the CDR3: TGTGCCAGCAGTTCACCAGGGGCAGATACGCAGTATTTT. The encoded protein is CASSSPGADTQYF.

V gene TRBV6-5 combines with J gene TRBJ2-3, with a tentative D call TRBD2 (5 bases). The CDR3 covers 14 residues. Germline assignment: CDR1 MNHEY and CDR2 SVGAGI. The V gene lost 2 bases and the J gene lost 6 bases, with 12 bases spanning the gap. The CDR3: CASSYLNRRDTQYF. The CDR3 DNA sequence: TGTGCCAGCAGTTACCTAAATAGGAGGGATACGCAGTATTTT.

The chain has TRBV29-1 and TRBJ1-2; no clear D. CDR1 is SQVTM and CDR2 is ANQGSEA in the germline V gene. V was trimmed by 4 bases and J by 4 bases, leaving 13 bases between them. The CDR3 spans 13 residues. The CDR3 here is CSVGTDLFYGYTF. The CDR3 DNA is TGCAGCGTTGGAACAGATCTCTTCTATGGCTACACCTTC.

The V call is TRBV5-4, the J call TRBJ1-1; 9 bases line up with TRBD1. CDR3 length: 15 residues. The trim removed 5 bases at V and 3 bases at J, leaving 8 bases unmatched. In germline, CDR1 is SGHNT, CDR2 YYREEE (reference sequence). The CDR3 DNA reads TGTGCCAGCAGACGGGCGCGGACAGGGGACACTGAAGCTTTCTTT. Residues: CASRRARTGDTEAFF.

In this sample, this clone turned up a few times. J is TRBJ2-1 and V is TRBV4-2; 9 nucleotides line up with TRBD2. Germline assignment: CDR1 LGHNA and CDR2 YNFKEQ. CDR3 length: 19 residues. Losses at the gene ends were 1 base for V and 7 bases for J; bases not matched to a gene: 17. The chain's CDR3 is CASSQGTSGFPRGQNEQFF. CDR3 bases: TGTGCCAGCAGCCAAGGAACTAGCGGGTTCCCAAGGGGGCAAAATGAGCAGTTCTTC.

In its sample, this clone was seen a few times. J is TRBJ2-2 and V is TRBV28; tentative D call: TRBD1 (7 bases). Germline loops: CDR1 MDHEN, CDR2 SYDVKM. The CDR3 totals 11 residues. Trimming removed 10 bases from V and 5 bases from J, with 8 bases in between. The CDR3 region has the DNA TGTGCCACAGGGGGGACCGGGGAGCTGTTTTTT. This gives the protein CATGGTGELFF.